This T cell receptor beta chain was profiled in a study of T cell clonality in common variable immunodeficiency. This clone is categorized as medium-sized (0.01 to 0.1%). Its matching antigen is unknown. Read data end 3 residues before the CDR3 end; the end is taken from the germline J gene. Study-wide results and limits: Common variable immunodeficiency TCR beta sequences reportedly had fewer deletions and N-nucleotide insertions. CVID subjects had higher TCRbeta clonality than healthy controls, most marked in about a third. CVID patient heterogeneity limited repertoire-clinical complication correlations.

CDR3 length: 14 residues. Trimming cost V 3 bases and J 5 bases; bases outside gene matches: 4. The germline gives CDR1 DFQATT, CDR2 SNEGSKA (reference sequence). TCRdb keeps only in-frame clones here, not all; method: immunoSEQ multiplex PCR. In total the sample includes 30,000 to 45,000 clones, none of them seen once. Sequenced sample: peripheral blood mononuclear cells. This receptor was taken from a person aged 18-70 years in good health. The rearrangement links TRBV20-1 to TRBJ2-4, with 10 bases aligning to TRBD2. CDR3 residues: CSARAGLAENIQYF. CDR3 bases read: TGCAGTGCTAGGGCCGGACTAGCGGAAAACATT.